Shown below are 16 T cell receptor beta chains from a single sample sequenced in a study of T cell clonotyping in hematopoietic cell transplantation. The data were produced by immunoSEQ multiplex PCR, yet TCRdb's version contains in-frame clones alone and is incomplete. The data show roughly 9,000 clones, about 90% seen once. Time point here: recipient sample about 28 days before transplant, after cytoreduction. The sample was peripheral blood mononuclear cells, taken before stem cell transplant. The receptors derive from a woman aged 55 to 70 with acute myeloid leukemia. Some clones in this sample may be carry-over from other donors' samples.

CDR3 nucleotide sequence: TGCGCCAGCAGCCCCGCGGGAGTAGTGGCAGATACGCAGTATTTT. It encodes CASSPAGVVADTQYF. V is TRBV5-1 and J is TRBJ2-3; 7 nucleotides agree with TRBD2. The germline CDR1 and CDR2 sequences are SGHRS and YFSETQ. This CDR3 region has 15 residues. Losses at the gene ends were 4 bases for V and 4 bases for J; bases not matched to a gene: 9.

V is TRBV18 and J is TRBJ1-3; D gene uncertain. This CDR3 is 14 amino acids long. Germline assignment: CDR1 KGHSH and CDR2 LQKENI. The V and J ends lost 6 bases and 0 bases respectively, with 9 bases between them. The CDR3 region is CASSDGSSGNTIYF. The CDR3 DNA follows: TGTGCCAGCTCCGACGGGAGCTCTGGAAACACCATATATTTT.

The CDR3 DNA reads as TGCGCCAGCAGCTTGGTATTTTTCGGTACGCGGGGTGAAAACATTCAGTACTTC. This codes for CASSLVFFGTRGENIQYF. The chain combines TRBV5-1 with TRBJ2-4; possible D gene TRBD2, 6 bases. Trimming removed 0 bases at V and 5 bases at J, with 21 bases between. This CDR3 has 18 amino acids. Germline lookup yields CDR1 SGHRS and CDR2 YFSETQ.

V gene TRBV28 combines with J gene TRBJ2-6; tentatively, D is TRBD2 (6 bases). With 5 bases removed from V and 1 base from J, the gap between germline ends came to 12 bases. The CDR3 extends over 16 amino acids. Germline assignment: CDR1 MDHEN and CDR2 SYDVKM. In DNA, the CDR3 is TGTGCCAGCAGTATCGGGGGTTTATCTGGGGCCAACGTCCTGACTTTC. The encoded protein is CASSIGGLSGANVLTF.

The chain has TRBV7-9 and TRBJ1-1; possible D gene TRBD1, 6 bases. V shed 6 bases and J shed 3 bases, with 14 bases lying between them. Germline CDR1 is SEHNR and CDR2 is FQNEAQ (reference sequence). The CDR3 is 14 amino acids. The CDR3 DNA reads TGTGCCAGCAGGCCCCCAGGGGCCTACACTGAAGCTTTCTTT. Its protein is CASRPPGAYTEAFF.

The rearrangement joins TRBV4-1 to TRBJ1-2; TRBD1 agrees at 7 bases. CDR3 length: 13 residues. V shed 6 bases and J 4 bases; nucleotides not matched to a gene: 5. In germline, CDR1 is MGHRA, CDR2 YSYEKL. CDR3 region: CASRRQGFYGYTF. Here the CDR3 DNA reads TGCGCCAGCAGACGACAGGGTTTCTATGGCTACACCTTC.

The rearrangement links TRBV2 to TRBJ2-3, with D perhaps TRBD1 (6 bases). The ends were cut back, 4 bases at V and 0 bases at J, with 11 bases in the middle. The CDR3 is 15 amino acids. Germline CDR1 and CDR2: SNHLY and FYNNEI. CDR3 in amino acids: CASSGRTVSTDTQYF. CDR3 DNA: TGTGCCAGCAGTGGAAGGACAGTTAGCACAGATACGCAGTATTTT. Looking up the rest from reference TRBV2 and TRBJ2-3 gives the full variable domain: EPEVTQTPSHQVTQMGQEVILRCVPISNHLYFYWYRQILGQKVEFLVSFYNNEISEKSEIFDDQFSVERPDGSNFTLKIRSTKLEDSAMYFCASSGRTVSTDTQYFGPGTRLTVL.

V usage is TRBV30 and J usage is TRBJ2-3; perhaps TRBD1 as D (5 bases). V was shortened by 1 base and J by 5 bases, with 13 bases between the two germline ends. This CDR3 has 14 residues. Looked up from germline, CDR1 is GTSNPN and CDR2 is SVGIG (reference sequence). The CDR3 loop reads CAWSDWQGLDTQYF. The CDR3 DNA reads TGTGCCTGGAGTGACTGGCAGGGCTTAGATACGCAGTATTTT.

CDR3 coding DNA: TGCGCCAGCAGCTCGGGGGGAACTAGCGGGGCGAACACCGGGGAGCTGTTTTTT. Translation gives CASSSGGTSGANTGELFF. The chain joins TRBV5-1 to TRBJ2-2; 10 nucleotides agree with TRBD2. This CDR3 is 18 amino acids long. Per germline, CDR1 SGHRS and CDR2 YFSETQ. The V segment lost 3 bases and the J segment 0 bases; nucleotides outside the gene matches: 8. The entire variable domain, with the rest obtained from reference TRBV5-1 and TRBJ2-2, is as follows: KAGVTQTPRYLIKTRGQQVTLSCSPISGHRSVSWYQQTPGQGLQFLFEYFSETQRNKGNFPGRFSGRQFSNSRSEMNVSTLELGDSALYLCASSSGGTSGANTGELFFGEGSRLTVL.

The CDR3 DNA reads as TGTGCCAGCTCACCACGGCTTCCAGGGGGCGCCGGGGTGAACACTGAAGCTTTCTTT. Residues: CASSPRLPGGAGVNTEAFF. The rearrangement links TRBV18 to TRBJ1-1, with 8 bases that match TRBD1. The CDR3 covers 19 residues. V gave up 1 base and J gave up 0 bases; unmatched junction bases: 13. Germline V gene data show CDR1 as KGHSH and CDR2 as LQKENI.

The V and J genes are TRBV19 and TRBJ2-7; 7 positions match TRBD1. Germline values: CDR1 LNHDA, CDR2 SQIVND (reference sequence). The CDR3 is made up of 13 amino acids. Trimming removed 1 base from V and 9 bases from J; junction bases left unmatched: 6. CDR3 coding DNA: TGTGCCAGTAGTATAGCCCAAGGGGGCGGGCAGTACTTC. It translates to CASSIAQGGGQYF.

The rearrangement joins TRBV30 to TRBJ2-7; unclear D gene. The germline V and J ends were trimmed by 7 bases and 1 base, with 11 bases remaining between them. Germline V gene sequence: CDR1 GTSNPN, CDR2 SVGIG (reference sequence). There are 12 residues in the CDR3. CDR3 in DNA: TGTGCCTTGGAAAAGAGGTCCTACGAGCAGTACGTC. It is translated as CALEKRSYEQYV.

The rearrangement links TRBV9 to TRBJ2-2; D is undetermined. This CDR3 is 13 amino acids long. Germline V gives CDR1 SGDLS, CDR2 YYNGEE. The V gene lost 2 bases and the J gene lost 2 bases, with 4 bases spanning the gap. The CDR3 DNA follows: TGTGCCAGCAGCGTGGGAAACACCGGGGAGCTGTTTTTT. It is translated as CASSVGNTGELFF.

The V gene is TRBV7-3, the J gene TRBJ2-6, with D maybe TRBD1 (5 bases). Germline CDR1 is SGHTA and CDR2 is FQGTGA. There are 15 residues in the CDR3. V was pared by 5 bases and J by 0 bases, with 8 bases between. The CDR3 region is CASSPQGSGANVLTF. CDR3 in DNA: TGTGCCAGCAGCCCGCAGGGCTCTGGGGCCAACGTCCTGACTTTC. Using reference TRBV7-3 and TRBJ2-6 for the parts outside the CDR3, the full variable domain is GAGVSQTPSNKVTEKGKYVELRCDPISGHTALYWYRQSLGQGPEFLIYFQGTGAADDSGLPNDRFFAVRPEGSVSTLKIQRTERGDSAVYLCASSPQGSGANVLTFGAGSRLTVL.

Here the CDR3 DNA reads TGTGCCAGCAGCTTACCGATGGTCTATAGGGTTGGCTACACCTTC. Translation gives CASSLPMVYRVGYTF. The V and J genes are TRBV7-9 and TRBJ1-2; no definite D call. The CDR3 is 15 amino acids. Per the germline V gene, CDR1 is SEHNR and CDR2 is FQNEAQ (reference sequence). Trimming took off 2 bases at V and 7 bases at J, with 17 bases between the two ends.

V usage is TRBV7-2 and J usage is TRBJ1-5; D unresolved. Germline loops: CDR1 SGHTA, CDR2 FQGNSA. V gave up 3 bases and J gave up 6 bases, with 9 bases separating them. There are 13 residues in the CDR3. CDR3: CASSFGGGQPQHF. The CDR3 nucleotides are TGTGCCAGCAGCTTTGGAGGTGGTCAGCCCCAGCATTTT.